This T cell receptor (beta chain) was sequenced during a study of CD8 T cells in ankylosing spondylitis. Of note for this clonotype: Its antigen is not known.

From the 5' RACE reads, TCRdb called clonotypes with MiXCR, one entry per CDR3 protein. The sample consists of 340,000 or so distinct CDR3 sequences, under 15% of them appearing once. Study findings and constraints: Ankylosing spondylitis blood seemed to carry a telltale TCR beta motif made of under ten highly homologous variants.

V lost 1 base, J lost 7 bases, and 11 bases lay in between. The CDR3 has 14 amino acids. Germline CDR1 reads SEHNR; CDR2 reads FQNEAQ (reference sequence). This sequence originates from a male donor with ankylosing spondylitis or in good health (not recorded which). Source material: blood, either unsorted or a sorted T cell fraction (not recorded which). This rearrangement joins TRBV7-9 to TRBJ1-5; possible D gene TRBD1, 5 bases. CDR3 sequence: CASSLEGSRQPQHF. CDR3 bases: TGTGCCAGCAGCTTAGAGGGGTCACGGCAGCCCCAGCATTTT.